These 14 T cell receptor beta chains came from one sample sequenced in a study of blood T cell repertoires in COVID-19 (dated by TCRdb to between 2020 and 2021). The library relied on the immunoSEQ multiplex PCR assay. Not all clones reach the TCRdb copy of this immuneACCESS table, which keeps in-frame sequences only. Checked studies attribute under half of the gap to unresolved V genes and leave the rest unexplained. The sample contains about 130,000 clones, 85% of them found a single time. 20% to 30% of the sample comes from the top ten. The sequencing input was peripheral blood. The receptors were sampled from a woman over 75 with acute or convalescent COVID-19.

This chain links TRBV19 with TRBJ1-5; D is undetermined. The CDR3 covers 12 residues. V was trimmed by 0 bases and J by 9 bases, leaving 6 bases between them. From germline, CDR1 is LNHDA and CDR2 SQIVND (reference sequence). The CDR3 spells CASSIDVRPQHF. DNA for the CDR3: TGTGCCAGTAGTATAGATGTTAGGCCCCAGCATTTT.

CDR3 bases: TGTGCCAGCAGTTTAGGGCAGGGTAGCGGCTACACCTTC. Its protein is CASSLGQGSGYTF. The rearrangement uses TRBV27 and TRBJ1-2; possibly TRBD1 for D (5 bases). From germline, CDR1 is MNHEY and CDR2 SMNVEV (reference sequence). Between the trimmed V and J ends, which lost 2 bases and 8 bases, there was a span of 12 bases. The CDR3 consists of 13 residues.

The J gene is TRBJ2-2, the V gene TRBV3-1 (or the pseudogene TRBV3-2); D may be TRBD2 (6 bases). This CDR3 contains 15 residues. The ends were cut back, 7 bases at V and 3 bases at J, with 15 bases in the middle. CDR1 LGHDT and CDR2 YNNKEL come from the germline V gene (reference sequence). CDR3 bases: TGTGCCAGCACTCCGGCGGGGCGATACACCGGGGAGCTGTTTTTT. Translation: CASTPAGRYTGELFF.

The CDR3 reads CASRNTRGDLNYGYTF. The CDR3 DNA reads TGTGCCAGTAGAAATACCAGGGGGGATCTTAACTATGGCTACACCTTC. The chain employs TRBV19 and TRBJ1-2; 7 bases are a match to TRBD1. Germline values: CDR1 LNHDA, CDR2 SQIVND (reference sequence). With 6 bases clipped from V and 1 base from J, the junction kept 11 bases outside the gene matches. The CDR3 is made up of 16 amino acids.

The chain couples TRBV6-6 to TRBJ1-4, with unresolved D. This CDR3 comprises 14 residues. With 4 bases removed from V and 8 bases from J, the gap between germline ends came to 14 bases. Germline V gene data show CDR1 as MNHNY and CDR2 as SVGAGI (reference sequence). CDR3 coding DNA: TGTGCCAGCAGTTTCATGGAGGCGGGCGAAAAACTGTTTTTT. Translation: CASSFMEAGEKLFF.

This clone was seen more than once but under ten times. The rearrangement links TRBV7-2 to TRBJ1-5; 8 bases agree with TRBD1. The CDR3 is 16 residues long. CDR1 and CDR2 from the germline V gene are SGHTA and FQGNSA. The V and J ends lost 1 base and 5 bases, in that order; junction bases with no gene match: 7. CDR3 DNA sequence: TGTGCCAGCAGCTTAGTCGCAGGGGGCGAAGATCAGCCCCAGCATTTT. The encoded protein is CASSLVAGGEDQPQHF.

The chain joins TRBV7-9 to TRBJ2-7, with D perhaps TRBD2 (6 bases). The CDR3 extends over 16 amino acids. The V end lost 1 base, the J end lost 3 bases, and 16 bases lay between the germline ends. In germline, CDR1 is SEHNR, CDR2 FQNEAQ (reference sequence). CDR3 sequence (DNA): TGTGCCAGCAGCTTAGGCGGGGTCGGCAGAAACTACGAGCAGTACTTC. Protein product: CASSLGGVGRNYEQYF.

The chain has TRBV9 and TRBJ2-7; 7 nucleotides align to TRBD1. Germline V gene sequence: CDR1 SGDLS, CDR2 YYNGEE. V trimming: 3 bases; J trimming: 6 bases; junction bases outside the gene matches: 6. This CDR3 has 13 amino acids. DNA of the CDR3: TGTGCCAGCAGCGCGACAGGGTCCGGCGAGCAGTACGTC. Translation gives CASSATGSGEQYV.

The genes are TRBV7-2 and TRBJ1-1, with D possibly TRBD1 on 5 matching bases. The CDR3 sequence is 13 residues long. Germline CDR1 reads SGHTA; CDR2 reads FQGNSA. V was trimmed by 4 bases and J by 6 bases, leaving 12 bases between them. In DNA, the CDR3 is TGTGCCAGCAGCTCCACAGGAAGTTCTGAAGCTTTCTTT. This translates into CASSSTGSSEAFF. Full variable domain (outside the CDR3, taken from reference TRBV7-2 and TRBJ1-1): GAGVSQSPSNKVTEKGKDVELRCDPISGHTALYWYRQSLGQGLEFLIYFQGNSAPDKSGLPSDRFSAERTGGSVSTLTIQRTQQEDSAVYLCASSSTGSSEAFFGQGTRLTVV.

V gene TRBV9 combines with J gene TRBJ2-3; 8 nucleotides line up with TRBD2. V lost 4 bases and J lost 0; bases outside the gene matches: 4. Germline V gene sequence: CDR1 SGDLS, CDR2 YYNGEE. CDR3 length equals 15 residues. The CDR3 protein is CASSFSGTSTDTQYF. CDR3 nucleotides: TGTGCCAGCAGCTTTAGCGGGACCAGCACAGATACGCAGTATTTT.

The rearrangement uses TRBV3-1 (or the pseudogene TRBV3-2) and TRBJ1-2; D is ambiguous. This CDR3 spans 12 amino acids. CDR1 is LGHDT and CDR2 is YNNKEL in the germline V gene (reference sequence). V lost 4 bases and J 4 bases, leaving 7 bases between the germline ends. The CDR3 DNA sequence: TGTGCCAGCAGCCTACTTGGCTATGGCTACACCTTC. It yields the protein CASSLLGYGYTF.

This rearrangement joins TRBV9 to TRBJ2-3, with D hard to call. Trimming took off 8 bases at V and 2 bases at J, with 12 bases between the two ends. CDR3 length: 13 residues. Germline lookup yields CDR1 SGDLS and CDR2 YYNGEE. CDR3 coding DNA: TGTGCCAGTACACAGATGACCACAGATACGCAGTATTTT. This translates into CASTQMTTDTQYF.

This chain uses TRBV7-9 with TRBJ1-1; D call uncertain. V lost 2 bases and J 6 bases, leaving 4 bases between the germline ends. Germline assignment: CDR1 SEHNR and CDR2 FQNEAQ (reference sequence). This CDR3 comprises 11 residues. Here the CDR3 reads CASSLSAEAFF. Written as DNA, the CDR3 is TGTGCCAGCAGCTTATCTGCTGAAGCTTTCTTT. Together with reference TRBV7-9 and TRBJ1-1, the CDR3 gives the full variable domain: DTGVSQNPRHKITKRGQNVTFRCDPISEHNRLYWYRQTLGQGPEFLTYFQNEAQLEKSRLLSDRFSAERPKGSFSTLEIQRTEQGDSAMYLCASSLSAEAFFGQGTRLTVV.

This chain links TRBV19 with TRBJ1-4; D is unclear. Germline V gives CDR1 LNHDA, CDR2 SQIVND (reference sequence). Trimming pared 11 bases from V and 7 bases from J, leaving 17 bases between. The CDR3 is 13 residues long. In DNA, the CDR3 is TGTGCCCGGGAGGCAGGCTGTCCTGAAAAACTGTTTTTT. Its translation: CAREAGCPEKLFF.